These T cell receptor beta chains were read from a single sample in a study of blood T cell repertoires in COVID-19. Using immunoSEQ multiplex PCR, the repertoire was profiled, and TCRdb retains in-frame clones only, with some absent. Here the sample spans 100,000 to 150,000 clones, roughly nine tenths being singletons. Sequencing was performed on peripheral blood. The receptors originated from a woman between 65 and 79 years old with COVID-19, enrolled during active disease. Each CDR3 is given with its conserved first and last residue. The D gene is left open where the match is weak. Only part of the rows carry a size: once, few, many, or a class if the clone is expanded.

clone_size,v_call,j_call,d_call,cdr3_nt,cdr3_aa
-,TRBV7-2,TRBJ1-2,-,TGTGCCAGCAGCTTAACGGGGAACAACTATGGCTACACCTTC,CASSLTGNNYGYTF
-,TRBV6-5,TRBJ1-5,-,TGTGCCAGCAGTATTACAGGATACAATCAGCCCCAGCATTTT,CASSITGYNQPQHF
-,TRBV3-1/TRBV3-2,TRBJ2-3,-,TGTGCCAGCAGCCAGCGGACTCCCCCTCCCACAGATACGCAGTATTTT,CASSQRTPPPTDTQYF
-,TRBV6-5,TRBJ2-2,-,TGTGCCAGCGGAGGACGGGGGGGGGAGCTGTTTTTT,CASGGRGGELFF
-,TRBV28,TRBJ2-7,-,TGTGCCAGCAGTTTTTCCCGGGGATACGAGCAGTACTTC,CASSFSRGYEQYF
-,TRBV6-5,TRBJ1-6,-,TGTGCCAGCAAATTAGCACAAGATTCACCCCTCCACTTT,CASKLAQDSPLHF
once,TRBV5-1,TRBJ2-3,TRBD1,TGCGCCAGCAGCTTGGAGCCGCTAGGGACAGCTAACACAGATACGCAGTATTTT,CASSLEPLGTANTDTQYF
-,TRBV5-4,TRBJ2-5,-,TGTGCCAGCAGCACCGAATTACAGGTAGAGACCCAGTACTTC,CASSTELQVETQYF
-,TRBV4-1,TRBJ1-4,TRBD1,TGCGCCAGCAGCCGAGGGACAGAGGATGAAAAACTGTTTTTT,CASSRGTEDEKLFF
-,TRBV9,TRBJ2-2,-,TGTGCCAGCAGCGCAACCGGGACTCAGAACACCGGGGAGCTGTTTTTT,CASSATGTQNTGELFF
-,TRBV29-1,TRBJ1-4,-,TGCAGCGTTGAGACGGGGGAAAAACTGTTTTTT,CSVETGEKLFF
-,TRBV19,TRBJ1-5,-,TGTGCCAGTAGTATAGCGGGGAGCGGTCATGAGCCCCAGCATTTT,CASSIAGSGHEPQHF
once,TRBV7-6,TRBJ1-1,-,TGTGCCAGCACCTCAAATCGGGGGAGGAACACTGAAGCTTTCTTT,CASTSNRGRNTEAFF
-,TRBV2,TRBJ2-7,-,TGTGCCAGCAGGTTTTCCCGGAGCTCCTACGAGCAGTACTTC,CASRFSRSSYEQYF
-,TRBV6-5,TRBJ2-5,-,TGTGCCAGCAGTTATGTCAGCCGGGGTATACAGACCCAGTACTTC,CASSYVSRGIQTQYF
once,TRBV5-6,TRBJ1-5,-,TGTGCCAGCAGCTTGGGGGGGACAAAACTTCAGCCCCAGCATTTT,CASSLGGTKLQPQHF
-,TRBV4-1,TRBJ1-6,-,TGCGCCAGCAGCCAAATCGGACATACGGTCAATTCACCCCTCCACTTT,CASSQIGHTVNSPLHF
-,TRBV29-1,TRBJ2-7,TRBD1,TGCAGCGTTGAAACCGGGACAGGGGACTACGAGCAGTACTTC,CSVETGTGDYEQYF
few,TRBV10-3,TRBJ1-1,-,TGTGCCATCAGTGAGTCACGGGGGACTGAAGCTTTCTTT,CAISESRGTEAFF
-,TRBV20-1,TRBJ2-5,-,TGCAGTGCTAGTCACCAAGCTCAAGAGACCCAGTACTTC,CSASHQAQETQYF
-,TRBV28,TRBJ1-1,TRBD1,TGTGCCAGCAGTCCCTCAAAGGGACAGGGGTCTGAAGCTTTCTTT,CASSPSKGQGSEAFF
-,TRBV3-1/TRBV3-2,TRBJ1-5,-,TGTGCCAGCAGCCAAGATCTTGGGGGCAGCAATCAGCCCCAGCATTTT,CASSQDLGGSNQPQHF
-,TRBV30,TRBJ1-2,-,TGTGCCTGGAGTGTTTTGGGTGAGGGCGGTGGCTACACCTTC,CAWSVLGEGGGYTF
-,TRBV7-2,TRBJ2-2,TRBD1,TGTGCCAGCAGCAGCCGGGACAGAGGGGTCGGGGAGCTGTTTTTT,CASSSRDRGVGELFF
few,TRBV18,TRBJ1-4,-,TGTGCCAGCTCACCACCGACAGCTGCAACTAATGAAAAACTGTTTTTT,CASSPPTAATNEKLFF
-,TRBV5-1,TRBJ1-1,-,TGCGCCAGCAGCACCGCCGGGGGGCAGAAGAACACTGAAGCTTTCTTT,CASSTAGGQKNTEAFF
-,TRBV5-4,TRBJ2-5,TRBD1,TGTGCCAGCAGCCGTATTGGGGGACAGGGCTGGTCCCAGTACTTC,CASSRIGGQGWSQYF
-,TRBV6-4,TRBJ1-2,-,TGTGCCAGCAGTGTGGAGGGATCTTATGGCTACACCTTC,CASSVEGSYGYTF
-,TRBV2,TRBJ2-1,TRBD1,TGTGCCAGCAGTGAGGGGACAGGAAACAATGAGCAGTTCTTC,CASSEGTGNNEQFF
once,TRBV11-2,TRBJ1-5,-,TGTGCCAGCAGCTTAGATGCGGGGCATGGCCAGCCCCAGCATTTT,CASSLDAGHGQPQHF
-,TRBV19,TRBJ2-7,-,TGTGCCAGTAGTACTACCAGCGCCTACGAGCAGTACTTC,CASSTTSAYEQYF
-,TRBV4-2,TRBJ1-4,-,TGTGCCAGCAGCCAAGTTGTCGGCCCCGGGGAGGAAAAACTGTTTTTT,CASSQVVGPGEEKLFF
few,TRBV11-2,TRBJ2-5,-,TGTGCCAGCAGCTTAGATCTAGGCGGACAAGAGACCCAGTACTTC,CASSLDLGGQETQYF
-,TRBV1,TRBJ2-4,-,TGCACCAGCAGCCAAATGACACAGGCGTCCTTAGCCAAAAACATTCAGTACTTC,CTSSQMTQASLAKNIQYF
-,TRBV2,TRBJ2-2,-,TGTGCCAGCAGGGGACATTTCGCGAACACCGGGGAGCTGTTTTTT,CASRGHFANTGELFF
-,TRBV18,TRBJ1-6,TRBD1,TGTGCCAGCTCACGATCAGTGGGACAGAATAATTCACCCCTCCACTTT,CASSRSVGQNNSPLHF
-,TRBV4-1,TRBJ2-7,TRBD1,TGCGCCAGCAGCCAAGGACCCCGGGACAGGGCCTACGAGCAGTACTTC,CASSQGPRDRAYEQYF
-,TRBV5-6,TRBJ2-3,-,TGTGCCAGCATCCCTGGAGGGGGGGCAGTGTGGCCTAGCACAGATACGCAGTATTTT,CASIPGGGAVWPSTDTQYF
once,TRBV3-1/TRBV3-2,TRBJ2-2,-,TGTGCCAGCAGTTCGCTCAGGGGTATAGGCACCGGGGAGCTGTTTTTT,CASSSLRGIGTGELFF
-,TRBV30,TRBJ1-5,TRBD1,TGTGCCTGGAGTGGCAGGGGGCGTCAGCCCCAGCATTTT,CAWSGRGRQPQHF
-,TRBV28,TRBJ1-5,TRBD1,TGTGCCAGCCTCCGGGACAGGGGGCTCCAAGTCGGTCAGCCCCAGCATTTT,CASLRDRGLQVGQPQHF
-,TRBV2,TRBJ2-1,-,TGTGCCAGCAGTGAGCAGGCAGGCTCCTACAATGAGCAGTTCTTC,CASSEQAGSYNEQFF
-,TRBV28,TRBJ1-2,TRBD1,TGTGCCAGCAGACGCAGGACAGGGCGCGGCTACACCTTC,CASRRRTGRGYTF
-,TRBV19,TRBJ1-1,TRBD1,TGTGCCAGTAGAGGACAGGGGGTGGGCACTGAAGCTTTCTTT,CASRGQGVGTEAFF
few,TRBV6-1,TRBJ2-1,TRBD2,TGTGCCAGCAGTGAACTAGCGGGGGGGTACAATGAGCAGTTCTTC,CASSELAGGYNEQFF